Listed below are T cell receptor beta chains from one sample, sequenced in a study of blood T cell repertoires in COVID-19. Generated by immunoSEQ multiplex PCR, the TCRdb table keeps only in-frame clones and is missing some. In the table there are about 76,000 clones, roughly nine tenths of which are singletons. Sequenced input: peripheral blood. These receptors were collected from a man aged 45-60 years with acute or convalescent COVID-19. Both conserved end residues are trimmed from each CDR3. The order of the fields is CDR3 protein, J gene, V gene.

CDR3 protein: ASSFGARDTGELF
J gene: TRBJ2-2
V gene: TRBV11-2

CDR3 protein: ASSQEGTSGGDTQY
J gene: TRBJ2-3
V gene: TRBV4-2

CDR3 protein: ASSSTSGGITDTQY
J gene: TRBJ2-3
V gene: TRBV7-2

CDR3 protein: ASSLKSGNEQF
J gene: TRBJ2-1
V gene: TRBV11-2

CDR3 protein: ASRLRLSSYNEQF
J gene: TRBJ2-1
V gene: TRBV27

CDR3 protein: ASSSLAGAGNEQF
J gene: TRBJ2-1
V gene: TRBV5-4

CDR3 protein: ASSLIRGIRWNTEAF
J gene: TRBJ1-1
V gene: TRBV7-9

CDR3 protein: AWIPTRDRGGGYT
J gene: TRBJ1-2
V gene: TRBV30

CDR3 protein: ASSFSGVANEKLF
J gene: TRBJ1-4
V gene: TRBV7-9

CDR3 protein: ASSSGTSARYNEQF
J gene: TRBJ2-1
V gene: TRBV28

CDR3 protein: ASSIRAQETQY
J gene: TRBJ2-5
V gene: TRBV18

CDR3 protein: ASSLSDRGPYEQY
J gene: TRBJ2-7
V gene: TRBV27

CDR3 protein: ASSLGQGTNYGYT
J gene: TRBJ1-2
V gene: TRBV13

CDR3 protein: ASSDWGRRGAEAF
J gene: TRBJ1-1
V gene: TRBV6-2/TRBV6-3

CDR3 protein: ASSMPGTEYGYT
J gene: TRBJ1-2
V gene: TRBV19

CDR3 protein: ASSSQTRRSYEQY
J gene: TRBJ2-7
V gene: TRBV11-2

CDR3 protein: ATSSPLSPQH
J gene: TRBJ1-5
V gene: TRBV15

CDR3 protein: ASSIVAGGQNEQF
J gene: TRBJ2-1
V gene: TRBV19

CDR3 protein: ASNLQVNTEAF
J gene: TRBJ1-1
V gene: TRBV7-8

CDR3 protein: ASSESGGKMQY
J gene: TRBJ2-3
V gene: TRBV2

CDR3 protein: ASSITGRDYGYT
J gene: TRBJ1-2
V gene: TRBV19

CDR3 protein: ASSVGGTGEEKLF
J gene: TRBJ1-4
V gene: TRBV9

CDR3 protein: ASSLDWGTTSYEQY
J gene: TRBJ2-7
V gene: TRBV5-1

CDR3 protein: ASSLSGGEQY
J gene: TRBJ2-7
V gene: TRBV7-3

CDR3 protein: ASNRDYTEAF
J gene: TRBJ1-1
V gene: TRBV28

CDR3 protein: ASSPIPRGETQY
J gene: TRBJ2-5
V gene: TRBV6-5

CDR3 protein: ASSVGRRETQY
J gene: TRBJ2-5
V gene: TRBV9

CDR3 protein: ASSYSGFYGYT
J gene: TRBJ1-2
V gene: TRBV7-9

CDR3 protein: ASVIQGENTEAF
J gene: TRBJ1-1
V gene: TRBV10-1

CDR3 protein: ASGEGGNQPQH
J gene: TRBJ1-5
V gene: TRBV19

CDR3 protein: ASSLYREGNSPLH
J gene: TRBJ1-6
V gene: TRBV7-3

CDR3 protein: ASSSRTGRNTEAF
J gene: TRBJ1-1
V gene: TRBV7-9

CDR3 protein: SVELGGRPDLEYEQY
J gene: TRBJ2-7
V gene: TRBV29-1

CDR3 protein: ASSRHVARGGELF
J gene: TRBJ2-2
V gene: TRBV3-1/TRBV3-2

CDR3 protein: ASSLQGAGEKLF
J gene: TRBJ1-4
V gene: TRBV27

CDR3 protein: ASSYDRYNEQF
J gene: TRBJ2-1
V gene: TRBV6-5

CDR3 protein: ASSPRDSSNTGELF
J gene: TRBJ2-2
V gene: TRBV4-1

CDR3 protein: ASSYTGDPNTEAF
J gene: TRBJ1-1
V gene: TRBV11-1

CDR3 protein: ASSSGDRGRSVSYEQY
J gene: TRBJ2-7
V gene: TRBV7-9

CDR3 protein: ASSPGTGNYEQY
J gene: TRBJ2-7
V gene: TRBV18

CDR3 protein: ASSIVASTDTQY
J gene: TRBJ2-3
V gene: TRBV19

CDR3 protein: ASSFQTSGIYEQY
J gene: TRBJ2-7
V gene: TRBV5-5

CDR3 protein: ASSVGGGASDTQY
J gene: TRBJ2-3
V gene: TRBV9

CDR3 protein: ASSLSLVVVMNTEAF
J gene: TRBJ1-1
V gene: TRBV28

CDR3 protein: ASSLAGTSTGELF
J gene: TRBJ2-2
V gene: TRBV5-4

CDR3 protein: AISESGYGGLAGLGDEQY
J gene: TRBJ2-7
V gene: TRBV10-3

CDR3 protein: ATNSGGDETGELF
J gene: TRBJ2-2
V gene: TRBV10-3

CDR3 protein: ASSLSGRRYNEQF
J gene: TRBJ2-1
V gene: TRBV11-3

CDR3 protein: ASSPIYPGGANYGYT
J gene: TRBJ1-2
V gene: TRBV27

CDR3 protein: AISGGLAGSYNEQF
J gene: TRBJ2-1
V gene: TRBV10-3

CDR3 protein: ASSLQRGNTEAF
J gene: TRBJ1-1
V gene: TRBV4-1

CDR3 protein: ASSVRDSSLAGVSNTQY
J gene: TRBJ2-3
V gene: TRBV7-6

CDR3 protein: ASSFRDRGIIEAF
J gene: TRBJ1-1
V gene: TRBV5-5

CDR3 protein: ASSPLRGSDNYGYT
J gene: TRBJ1-2
V gene: TRBV3-1/TRBV3-2

CDR3 protein: ASSLGQGGTEAF
J gene: TRBJ1-1
V gene: TRBV5-6

CDR3 protein: ASIPDRGGTEAF
J gene: TRBJ1-1
V gene: TRBV2

CDR3 protein: ASSGDSSTDTQY
J gene: TRBJ2-3
V gene: TRBV5-4

CDR3 protein: ASKSWF
J gene: TRBJ1-4
V gene: TRBV10-1

CDR3 protein: ASRGFPGGSNQPQH
J gene: TRBJ1-5
V gene: TRBV19

CDR3 protein: ASSEARDLTKNIQY
J gene: TRBJ2-4
V gene: TRBV2